This T cell receptor (beta chain) was sequenced during a study of breast tumors, draining lymph nodes, adjacent tissues (dated by TCRdb to 2016 to 2018). About the full investigation: In breast cancer patients, the study compared the TCR beta repertoires of tumor, adjacent nontumor tissue and axillary lymph nodes. The study was designed to assess the relationships and possible T-cell exchange between tumor, surrounding tissue and draining lymph node repertoires in human breast cancer.

Overall study outcomes, separate from this receptor: Tumor T-cell repertoires showed less diversity than lymph node repertoires and more diversity than nontumor tissue repertoires, and tumor T-cell repertoires showed preferential V and J gene usage. The data were considered consistent with most tumor T cells being derived from the lymph node and subsequently expanding within tumor tissue. The similarity between tumor and nontumor tissue repertoires was significantly greater in luminal-like breast cancer than in basal-like breast cancer. The conclusion that tumor T cells originate in lymph nodes was presented as consistent with a hypothesis rather than as directly demonstrated.

For sequencing, an Illumina HiSeq 2000 was employed. Multiplex PCR amplification was used to generate the TCR beta chain libraries. The amplified TCR beta chain products were analyzed by high-throughput sequencing. The public sequencing data were trimmed at Q25 with fastp and processed into clonotypes with MiXCR by TCRdb, which kept only in-frame beta chains. Rows merge per CDR3 protein into single entries with the most common DNA and genes. The sample table holds about 270,000 distinct CDR3 sequences, of which about 30% were seen once. The ten most abundant clones make up 0.85% to 1.3% of the sample. Deletion took 9 bases off V and 4 bases off J, with a span of 10 bases between the germline ends. The CDR3 starts with the cysteine, ends with the phenylalanine, and has 13 residues. Of all the DNA, just the CDR3 is kept, 39 bases in frame from base 1. CDR1 and CDR2, looked up from the germline V gene, are SNHLY and FYNNEI.

The lymph node samples were taken from the axillary draining lymph nodes of breast cancer patients. This clonotype occurred once. Its recognized antigen is unknown. No much larger clonotype is one base removed from it; base qualities were not supplied. A single read counts as weak evidence. Sample: axillary lymph node tissue. The chain was built from TRBV2 and TRBJ2-6, with no confident D gene call. This receptor was obtained from a female donor with breast cancer. Some clones in this sample may be carry-over from other donors' samples. The nucleotides read TGTGCCAGTCTAGGCACCGGGGCCAACGTCCTGACTTTC. The encoded protein is CASLGTGANVLTF.